These T cell receptor beta chains were read from a single sample in a study of cytomegalovirus exposure and HLA in healthy donors. The table came from immunoSEQ multiplex PCR; TCRdb's copy has only in-frame clones and leaves some out. This sample has 85,000 to 130,000 clones; about 75% occur once, and the top ten carry approximately 4.3%. The sample was PBMCs. The receptors were gathered from a young woman in good health and CMV-seropositive. Each CDR3 is given with its conserved first and last residue. The order of the fields is J gene, D gene, V gene, clone size, CDR3 protein, CDR3 DNA. D genes are given only for firm matches. Clone size is not always given. Where it is, it says once, few, many or a class for expanded clones.

>TRBJ1-1|TRBD1|TRBV10-3|-
CAISDGDSYTEAFF
TGTGCCATCAGCGACGGGGACAGCTACACTGAAGCTTTCTTT
>TRBJ2-1|-|TRBV30|once
CAWAQQGHEQFF
TGTGCCTGGGCCCAACAGGGTCATGAGCAGTTCTTC
>TRBJ1-3|-|TRBV28|once
CASSPMLSGNTIYF
TGTGCCAGCAGTCCTATGCTCTCTGGAAACACCATATATTTT
>TRBJ2-5|TRBD1|TRBV4-3|-
CASSRQNRGGETQYF
TGCGCCAGCAGCCGGCAAAACAGGGGTGGAGAGACCCAGTACTTC
>TRBJ2-7|-|TRBV2|few
CASSETPIGEQYF
TGTGCCAGCAGTGAAACCCCGATCGGCGAGCAGTACTTC
>TRBJ1-2|-|TRBV28|-
CASSLWSGDGQTNYGYTF
TGTGCCAGCAGTTTATGGAGCGGGGATGGACAGACTAACTATGGCTACACCTTC
>TRBJ1-1|-|TRBV10-3|-
CAATGPEQTEAFF
TGTGCCGCTACAGGGCCAGAACAGACTGAAGCTTTCTTT
>TRBJ2-1|-|TRBV27|-
CASSFRGNQGNEQFF
TGTGCCAGCAGTTTCCGCGGGAACCAAGGGAATGAGCAGTTCTTC
>TRBJ2-7|-|TRBV7-6|-
CASSRRGTGREYEQYF
TGTGCCAGCAGCCGCAGGGGCACTGGACGAGAGTACGAGCAGTACTTC
>TRBJ2-7|-|TRBV4-3|-
CASSQGDSHYEQYF
TGCGCCAGCAGCCAAGGTGACAGCCACTACGAGCAGTACTTC
>TRBJ1-4|TRBD1|TRBV10-1|-
CASPRQGSMNEKLFF
TGCGCCAGCCCTCGACAGGGGTCGATGAATGAAAAACTGTTTTTT
>TRBJ2-7|TRBD2|TRBV19|-
CASSLLGGSVEQYF
TGTGCCAGTAGTCTCCTGGGCGGGAGCGTCGAGCAGTACTTC
>TRBJ1-1|-|TRBV7-6|once
CASSASHGEAFF
TGTGCCAGCAGCGCGTCACACGGGGAAGCTTTCTTT
>TRBJ1-4|-|TRBV13|-
CASSPNLVFNEKLFF
TGTGCCAGCAGCCCAAATTTAGTCTTTAATGAAAAACTGTTTTTT
>TRBJ2-2|-|TRBV7-3|few
CASSRTGNTGELFF
TGTGCCAGCAGCCGCACAGGGAACACCGGGGAGCTGTTTTTT
>TRBJ2-2|TRBD2|TRBV6-1|-
CASRELAGAATGELFF
TGTGCCAGCAGAGAACTAGCGGGAGCGGCCACCGGGGAGCTGTTTTTT
>TRBJ2-1|TRBD2|TRBV6-1|-
CASSGWASGRLDNEQFF
TGTGCCAGCAGTGGCTGGGCTAGCGGGAGGTTGGACAATGAGCAGTTCTTC
>TRBJ2-1|-|TRBV7-3|-
CASSLIPNGDYNEQFF
TGTGCCAGCAGCTTAATACCCAACGGGGACTACAATGAGCAGTTCTTC
>TRBJ2-3|TRBD2|TRBV11-3|-
CASSLARTSGSPDTQYF
TGTGCCAGCAGCTTAGCCCGGACTAGCGGGAGTCCAGATACGCAGTATTTT
>TRBJ2-7|-|TRBV7-2|-
CASSQNSRQDLYF
TGTGCCAGCAGCCAAAATTCCAGACAGGACCTCTACTTC
>TRBJ2-2|TRBD1|TRBV28|-
CASGSGQDTGELFF
TGTGCCAGTGGGAGCGGACAGGACACCGGGGAGCTGTTTTTT
>TRBJ1-2|-|TRBV4-1|few
CASSFTGLTTEGGYTF
TGCGCCAGCAGCTTCACGGGCCTTACAACGGAGGGTGGCTACACCTTC
>TRBJ1-5|-|TRBV28|-
CASSLSAGASPLQPQHF
TGTGCCAGCAGTTTATCGGCAGGGGCCTCCCCCCTGCAGCCCCAGCATTTT
>TRBJ2-6|-|TRBV7-9|few
CASSSPPDWSSSGANVLTF
TGTGCCAGCAGCTCGCCCCCGGACTGGTCTTCCTCTGGGGCCAACGTCCTGACTTTC
>TRBJ2-5|TRBD1|TRBV5-1|once
CASSPQTGEETQYF
TGCGCCAGCAGCCCACAGACAGGGGAAGAGACCCAGTACTTC
>TRBJ2-7|-|TRBV29-1|-
CSVELWGEEQYF
TGCAGCGTTGAACTTTGGGGGGAGGAGCAGTACTTC
>TRBJ2-7|TRBD1|TRBV7-3|-
CASSLTALGGQGARSSVGEQYF
TGTGCCAGCAGCTTAACGGCGTTAGGCGGACAGGGGGCCCGGAGTAGCGTCGGCGAGCAGTACTTC
>TRBJ1-2|TRBD1|TRBV7-9|-
CASIDAGQGKGGYTF
TGTGCCAGCATCGATGCGGGACAGGGCAAGGGTGGCTACACCTTC
>TRBJ2-4|TRBD2|TRBV27|-
CASRVGTSGIQYF
TGTGCCAGCAGGGTTGGGACTAGCGGCATTCAGTACTTC
>TRBJ2-3|-|TRBV7-8|-
CASSQALRTSTDTQYF
TGTGCCAGCAGCCAGGCGCTTAGGACTAGCACAGATACGCAGTATTTT
>TRBJ1-5|-|TRBV6-5|-
CASSRHHSNQPQHF
TGTGCCAGCAGCCGACACCATAGCAATCAGCCCCAGCATTTT
>TRBJ2-1|TRBD2|TRBV2|-
CASSESRERYNEQFF
TGTGCCAGCAGTGAATCGCGGGAGAGGTACAATGAGCAGTTCTTC
>TRBJ1-1|TRBD1|TRBV20-1|-
CSATRQGEAFF
TGCAGTGCTACCCGACAGGGTGAAGCTTTCTTT
>TRBJ2-7|-|TRBV19|-
CASSISGQGYEQYF
TGTGCCAGTAGTATATCGGGCCAGGGTTACGAGCAGTACTTC
>TRBJ2-7|-|TRBV14|-
CASSIVGSSYEQYF
TGTGCCAGCAGCATTGTGGGGAGCTCCTACGAGCAGTACTTC
>TRBJ2-3|TRBD2|TRBV4-3|few
CASSSQGGLAGGPSDTQYF
TGCGCCAGCAGCTCCCAAGGGGGACTAGCGGGAGGGCCCTCAGATACGCAGTATTTT
>TRBJ1-2|TRBD1|TRBV10-3|-
CATSESTGVGYTF
TGTGCCACCAGTGAGTCGACAGGGGTTGGCTACACCTTC
>TRBJ2-5|-|TRBV14|-
CASSPRRGRETQYF
TGTGCCAGCAGCCCCCGAAGGGGGAGAGAGACCCAGTACTTC
>TRBJ2-2|TRBD1|TRBV11-2|-
CASRTTGGGAGELFF
TGTGCCAGCAGGACCACAGGGGGCGGGGCCGGGGAGCTGTTTTTT
>TRBJ2-1|TRBD1|TRBV7-2|-
CASSPTGRDSLDEQFF
TGTGCCAGCAGCCCGACAGGTAGGGACAGTCTAGATGAGCAGTTCTTC
>TRBJ2-1|TRBD2|TRBV28|-
CASRGGSANEQFF
TGTGCCAGCCGGGGAGGGAGCGCCAATGAGCAGTTCTTC
>TRBJ2-1|-|TRBV27|-
CASKLGSGYNEQFF
TGTGCCAGCAAGTTAGGGTCGGGGTACAATGAGCAGTTCTTC
>TRBJ2-3|-|TRBV7-3|-
CASSPGVAAQVDTQYF
TGTGCCAGCAGCCCCGGGGTAGCGGCCCAGGTCGATACGCAGTATTTT
>TRBJ2-5|TRBD2|TRBV7-9|-
CASSFGTSGRGPQETQYF
TGTGCCAGCAGCTTTGGGACTAGCGGGAGGGGACCCCAAGAGACCCAGTACTTC
>TRBJ1-5|TRBD1|TRBV6-1|-
CASSERGTGPNQPQHF
TGTGCCAGCAGTGAAAGAGGGACAGGGCCCAATCAGCCCCAGCATTTT